The clone carrying this TCR beta chain appeared a few times. Antigen unknown. Central memory, naive, regulatory and stem cell-like memory CD4+ cells were sorted by CD45RO/CCR7/CD25/CD127/CD95/CD27. Post-sort purity exceeded 98% for all sorted populations. The data derive from a study of beta chain features in type 1 diabetes. This CDR3 contains 12 residues. The germline V and J ends were trimmed by 4 bases and 3 bases, with 7 bases remaining between them. Germline-derived CDR1 and CDR2 are SEHNR and FQNEAQ (reference sequence). The sequenced template was cDNA made from the entire isolated RNA. Measured with immunoSEQ multiplex PCR; TCRdb has only the in-frame clones, and not every one. The repertoire has about 340,000 clones, approximately 15% of them found once; the top ten carry 0.015%. Study findings and constraints: A greater similarity of naive, central memory and Treg TCRB repertoires was seen among patients than among healthy donors. For Type 1 diabetes patients, all four CD4+ subsets carried TCRB CDR3s that were moderately but significantly shorter. Shorter templates might be favored by PCR, and equally so in patients and in controls.

Sequenced: naive CD4+ T cells from blood. This clonotype was sampled from a young woman with type 1 diabetes. The J gene is TRBJ2-7, the V gene TRBV7-9, with a weak D call TRBD1 (6 bases). CDR3 nucleotide sequence: TGTGCCAGCAGCTCACAGGGCTACGAGCAGTACTTC. Residues: CASSSQGYEQYF.